The rows below give T cell receptor beta chains drawn from one sample of a study of shared clonotypes between healthy human individuals. Assay used: immunoSEQ multiplex PCR; TCRdb lists only in-frame clones, some missing. The sample has under 600,000 clones, approximately 95% seen once; the top ten hold about 0.064%. Sequencing used naive CD4+ T cells sorted from blood. The receptors were sampled from a woman in her twenties or thirties in good health. The CDR3 runs from the conserved cysteine through the conserved F or W. The D gene is left open where the match is weak. Expanded clones are given a class, and other clones once, few, many or no size at all.

size	D	V	J	CDR3	DNA
.	.	TRBV29-1	TRBJ2-2	CSVEDRRVRTGELFF	TGCAGCGTTGAAGATCGGCGGGTACGCACCGGGGAGCTGTTTTTT
.	TRBD1	TRBV5-1	TRBJ2-2	CASSFHPGTGGTGELFF	TGCGCCAGCAGCTTTCATCCCGGGACAGGGGGGACCGGGGAGCTGTTTTTT
.	.	TRBV7-9	TRBJ1-1	CASSPRTENTEAFF	TGTGCCAGCAGCCCGCGGACCGAGAACACTGAAGCTTTCTTT
.	.	TRBV6-5	TRBJ1-1	CASSYNFPGATEAFF	TGTGCCAGCAGTTACAACTTCCCGGGGGCCACTGAAGCTTTCTTT
.	TRBD1	TRBV19	TRBJ2-2	CAMSGTGGTGELFF	TGTGCCATGAGCGGGACAGGGGGGACCGGGGAGCTGTTTTTT
.	.	TRBV15	TRBJ2-3	CATSRGKGGTDTQYF	TGTGCCACCAGCAGAGGGAAGGGGGGCACAGATACGCAGTATTTT
.	.	TRBV6-6	TRBJ2-1	CASSYSRGSNEQFF	TGTGCCAGCAGTTACTCGCGTGGTAGCAATGAGCAGTTCTTC
.	.	TRBV19	TRBJ1-5	CASSIDRGVGLGDQPQHF	TGTGCCAGTAGTATAGATAGGGGGGTGGGGCTCGGTGATCAGCCCCAGCATTTT
.	.	TRBV28	TRBJ1-2	CASSASRGRVGYTF	TGTGCCAGCAGTGCCTCCCGGGGGCGGGTTGGCTACACCTTC
few	.	TRBV5-1	TRBJ1-3	CASSSYSSGNTIYF	TGCGCCAGCAGTTCGTACAGCTCTGGAAACACCATATATTTT
.	TRBD1	TRBV11-2	TRBJ2-5	CASSWDRQGWMSGETQYF	TGTGCCAGCAGCTGGGACCGACAGGGGTGGATGAGCGGGGAGACCCAGTACTTC
.	TRBD2	TRBV9	TRBJ2-1	CASSYSGTSIDEQFF	TGTGCCAGCAGTTATAGCGGGACTAGCATCGATGAGCAGTTCTTC
.	.	TRBV7-3	TRBJ2-1	CASSFTPGNEQFF	TGTGCCAGCAGCTTCACACCCGGGAATGAGCAGTTCTTC
.	.	TRBV10-3	TRBJ1-5	CAISDREDQPQHF	TGTGCCATCAGTGACAGGGAGGATCAGCCCCAGCATTTT
once	TRBD1	TRBV18	TRBJ1-1	CASSLRRDRGWNTEAFF	TGTGCCAGCTCACTCCGCCGGGACAGAGGGTGGAACACTGAAGCTTTCTTT
.	.	TRBV6-1	TRBJ1-1	CASSEWTVNTEAFF	TGTGCCAGCAGTGAATGGACAGTGAACACTGAAGCTTTCTTT
.	TRBD1	TRBV7-9	TRBJ1-1	CASSQGVSEAFF	TGTGCCAGCAGTCAGGGGGTGTCTGAAGCTTTCTTT
.	.	TRBV6-6	TRBJ1-1	CASSGRGTEAFF	TGTGCCAGCAGTGGACGTGGAACTGAAGCTTTCTTT
few	TRBD2	TRBV18	TRBJ2-7	CASSLGTSGAYEQYF	TGTGCCAGCTCCCTAGGGACTAGCGGGGCCTACGAGCAGTACTTC
.	.	TRBV2	TRBJ1-3	CASKLLAGSGGNTIYF	TGTGCCAGCAAACTACTGGCCGGGTCGGGCGGAAACACCATATATTTT
.	.	TRBV19	TRBJ2-1	CASSPLPLWSFREEGEQFF	TGTGCCAGTAGTCCCCTCCCTCTGTGGTCCTTTAGGGAGGAGGGTGAGCAGTTCTTC
.	.	TRBV30	TRBJ1-6	CASTIEARTSPLHF	TGTGCCTCGACGATAGAAGCCCGGACTTCACCCCTCCACTTT